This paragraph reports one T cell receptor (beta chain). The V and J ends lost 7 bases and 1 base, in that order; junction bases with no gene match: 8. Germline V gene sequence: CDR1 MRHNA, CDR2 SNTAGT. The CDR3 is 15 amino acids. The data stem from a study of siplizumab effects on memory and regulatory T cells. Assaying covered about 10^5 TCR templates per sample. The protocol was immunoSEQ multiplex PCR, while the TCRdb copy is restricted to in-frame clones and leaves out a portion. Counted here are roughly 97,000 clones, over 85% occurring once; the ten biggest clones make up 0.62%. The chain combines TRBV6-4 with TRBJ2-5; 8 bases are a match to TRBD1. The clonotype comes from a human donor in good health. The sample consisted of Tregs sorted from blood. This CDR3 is CASTRTGLGQETQYF. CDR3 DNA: TGTGCCAGCACCAGGACAGGGTTGGGCCAAGAGACCCAGTACTTC.